This T cell receptor (beta chain) came from a study of T-cell memory formation after mild COVID-19. Overall study findings and caveats: Whether day 37 second-wave clones are SARS-CoV-2-specific was not confirmed.

MiXCR was run by TCRdb on the 5' RACE reads, yielding one entry per CDR3 protein. The table shows 450,000 to 650,000 distinct CDR3 sequences, with roughly 21% occurring only once. Germline CDR1 SEHNR, CDR2 FQNEAQ (reference sequence). With 7 bases removed from V and 4 bases from J, the gap between germline ends came to 16 bases. The CDR3 sequence is 14 residues long. In regard to this clonotype: Its specificity is unknown.

Sequences were obtained from PBMCs or a T cell subset sorted from them (not recorded which). The chain combines TRBV7-9 with TRBJ1-1; D is perhaps TRBD1 (6 bases). The sequence was obtained from an adult woman who had mild COVID-19 (a few samples of this study predate the infection). Cell type and time point are not known. CDR3 region: CASKGGTSLTEAFF. The CDR3 nucleotides are TGTGCCAGCAAGGGGGGGACCAGTCTCACTGAAGCTTTCTTT.